A selection of T cell receptor beta chains follows, all from one sample in a study of T cells in tuberculosis. Sequenced by immunoSEQ multiplex PCR; TCRdb stores in-frame clones only, minus some. The sample includes 30,000 to 45,000 clones, about 94% of them seen just once. Material for sequencing was PBMCs. All receptors derive from a donor between 10 and 29 years old with latent tuberculosis or without tuberculosis infection. Some clones in this sample may be carry-over from other donors' samples. Each CDR3 is given with its conserved first and last residue. The order of the fields is J gene, V gene, D gene, CDR3 protein, CDR3 DNA. The D gene is left open where the match is weak.

TRBJ1-2	TRBV28	TRBD1	CASSPRTGLGGYTF	TGTGCCAGCAGTCCCCGGACAGGGCTTGGGGGCTACACCTTC
TRBJ2-2	TRBV7-7	TRBD1	CASSARGQNTGELFF	TGTGCCAGCAGCGCCAGGGGGCAGAACACCGGGGAGCTGTTTTTT
TRBJ1-5	TRBV11-2	.	CASSFFLNQPQHF	TGTGCCAGCAGCTTCTTCCTAAATCAGCCCCAGCATTTT
TRBJ2-1	TRBV10-2	TRBD2	CASSESAGGNNEQFF	TGCGCCAGCAGTGAGTCAGCGGGGGGGAACAATGAGCAGTTCTTC
TRBJ1-4	TRBV15	.	CATSVTFMANEKLFF	TGTGCCACCAGCGTAACATTTATGGCTAATGAAAAACTGTTTTTT
TRBJ1-4	TRBV14	TRBD1	CASSKGTGRLFF	TGTGCCAGCAGCAAGGGGACAGGGCGGCTGTTTTTT
TRBJ2-7	TRBV5-8	.	CASSFRKHRPYEQYF	TGTGCCAGCAGCTTCAGGAAACACAGACCCTACGAGCAGTACTTC
TRBJ1-5	TRBV19	TRBD1	CASSTGQGNQPQHF	TGTGCCAGTAGTACAGGACAGGGGAATCAGCCCCAGCATTTT
TRBJ2-3	TRBV7-9	.	CASSLGLSVDTQYF	TGTGCCAGCAGCTTAGGACTTAGCGTAGATACGCAGTATTTT
TRBJ1-5	TRBV28	TRBD1	CASIEGAGDQPQHF	TGTGCCAGCATCGAGGGGGCAGGTGACCAGCCCCAGCATTTT
TRBJ2-7	TRBV11-2	TRBD1	CASSWTGSYEQYF	TGTGCCAGCAGCTGGACAGGCTCCTACGAGCAGTACTTC
TRBJ2-3	TRBV11-2	TRBD2	CASSLEDGAGRADTQYF	TGTGCCAGCAGCTTAGAGGATGGAGCGGGGAGGGCAGATACGCAGTATTTT
TRBJ2-3	TRBV4-3	TRBD1	CASSQGQGAFTDTQYF	TGCGCCAGCAGCCAAGGGCAGGGGGCATTTACAGATACGCAGTATTTT
TRBJ1-1	TRBV2	.	CASSEEGFENTEAFF	TGTGCCAGCAGTGAAGAGGGGTTTGAGAACACTGAAGCTTTCTTT
TRBJ2-3	TRBV5-5	.	CASSFDSLTDTQYF	TGTGCCAGCAGCTTTGACAGCCTTACAGATACGCAGTATTTT
TRBJ1-4	TRBV19	.	CASSIRHEKLFF	TGTGCCAGTAGTATACGTCATGAAAAACTGTTTTTT
TRBJ1-2	TRBV7-6	TRBD1	CASSPDGQGNGYTF	TGTGCCAGCAGCCCCGATGGACAGGGGAATGGCTACACCTTC
TRBJ2-3	TRBV7-3	.	CASSLMGRGSVDTQYF	TGTGCCAGCAGCTTAATGGGCCGGGGATCTGTAGATACGCAGTATTTT
TRBJ2-1	TRBV28	TRBD1	CASSLLGPGQDSYNEQFF	TGTGCCAGCAGTTTATTGGGACCGGGACAGGACTCCTACAATGAGCAGTTCTTC
TRBJ2-4	TRBV12-5	.	CASGLDSIVDIQYF	TGTGCTAGTGGTTTGGACTCGATAGTGGACATTCAGTACTTC
TRBJ2-7	TRBV2	.	CASSEVGGIGVYEQYF	TGTGCCAGCAGTGAAGTGGGGGGTATAGGGGTATACGAGCAGTACTTC
TRBJ2-2	TRBV7-2	TRBD2	CASSHPGGVPGELFF	TGTGCCAGCAGCCACCCCGGGGGGGTCCCCGGGGAGCTGTTTTTT
TRBJ2-7	TRBV11-2	.	CASSLVTGAYEQYF	TGTGCCAGCAGCTTAGTTACGGGAGCCTACGAGCAGTACTTC
TRBJ2-6	TRBV7-7	.	CASSPGPGFGANVLTF	TGTGCCAGCAGCCCCGGACCGGGGTTTGGGGCCAACGTCCTGACTTTC
TRBJ1-4	TRBV19	.	CASSIGDSHREKLFF	TGTGCCAGTAGTATTGGGGACTCCCATCGCGAAAAACTGTTTTTT